The entry below describes one T cell receptor beta chain. What it binds is not known. The CDR3 covers 14 residues. Deletions cut 3 bases from V and 4 bases from J, with 10 bases between. Germline CDR1 reads SGHNT; CDR2 reads YYREEE (reference sequence). The data belong to a study of cytotoxic CD8 clonotypes in ibrutinib-treated CLL. Overall study findings and caveats: Clonality was higher at ibrutinib response and returned toward baseline at progression.

The data were produced by immunoSEQ multiplex PCR, yet TCRdb's version contains in-frame clones alone and is incomplete. Of 60,000 to 75,000 clones in the sample, over 75% were seen once. The genes are TRBV5-4 and TRBJ1-4; D uncertain. The sample consisted of PBMCs, taken after 12 months of ibrutinib treatment. The clonotype comes from a human donor with chronic lymphocytic leukemia. The CDR3 here is CASSSSDGNEKLFF. The CDR3 bases are TGTGCCAGCAGCTCGAGTGACGGTAATGAAAAACTGTTTTTT.